In this sample, the clone carrying this T cell receptor beta chain turned up many times. Using RNA transcripts, the TCR beta CDR3 regions were amplified. Second-round multiplex PCR followed a first-round RT-PCR using HTBI primers. MiXCR was run by TCRdb on the multiplex PCR reads, yielding one entry per CDR3 protein. The data show some 360,000 distinct CDR3 sequences, about a sixth seen once. This specimen belongs to a study of Graves' ophthalmopathy and Graves' hyperthyroidism. Enrolled hyperthyroidism patients had a new diagnosis, a duration under 2 months, and an age of 18 to 65. Sequences were obtained from peripheral blood. The clonotype originates from an adult woman with stable Graves' hyperthyroidism.

The CDR3 region is CASSLGNSGTLQETQYF. The CDR3 nucleotides are TGTGCCAGCAGCTTAGGTAACAGCGGGACCCTCCAAGAGACCCAGTACTTC. This chain joins TRBV11-1 and TRBJ2-5; TRBD2 agrees at 7 bases. This CDR3 is 17 amino acids long. V gave up 1 base and J gave up 1 base; unmatched junction bases: 9. Per germline, CDR1 SGHAT and CDR2 FQDESV (reference sequence).